Here is one T cell receptor (beta chain) with its context. This specimen comes from a study of blood T cell repertoires in COVID-19. Study-level information: Whether acute or convalescent, the COVID-19 samples came from the United States, Italy and Spain. From T cells, B-cell-depleted T cells, or PBMCs came the material, which was cDNA or gDNA.

Authors' methods: Amplified reference gene primers provided the basis for estimating nucleated cell counts. Some clones are missing from TCRdb's copy, which holds only in-frame ones; the method was immunoSEQ multiplex PCR. V and J calls and clone size are those listed in that table; D and trimming were worked out from the DNA. Altogether about 190,000 clones are present, approximately 90% being singletons, with the ten largest covering 6.2%. In germline, CDR1 is SEHNR, CDR2 FQNEAQ (reference sequence). The CDR3 sequence is 17 residues long. After removal of 3 bases from V and 2 bases from J, the junction contained 5 bases not matched to a gene.

Sequenced material: peripheral blood. The sequence derives from a woman aged 40 to 50 who had recovered from COVID-19. The chain is built from TRBV7-9 and TRBJ2-6, with TRBD2 matching over 9 bases. This CDR3 is CASSLREGVPGANVLTF. CDR3 DNA: TGTGCCAGCAGCTTGCGGGAGGGTGTCCCTGGGGCCAACGTCCTGACTTTC. The full variable domain, completed using reference TRBV7-9 and TRBJ2-6, is DTGVSQNPRHKITKRGQNVTFRCDPISEHNRLYWYRQTLGQGPEFLTYFQNEAQLEKSRLLSDRFSAERPKGSFSTLEIQRTEQGDSAMYLCASSLREGVPGANVLTFGAGSRLTVL.